The rows below give T cell receptor beta chains drawn from one sample of a study of blood T cell repertoires in COVID-19. The table came from immunoSEQ multiplex PCR; TCRdb's copy has only in-frame clones and leaves some out. The table lists some 150,000 clones, approximately 87% of them singletons. Specimen: peripheral blood. The receptors derive from a man aged 18 to 29 with active or convalescent COVID-19. Each CDR3 is given with its conserved first and last residue. Some rows have no size entry. The others give once, few or many, or a class for an expanded clone.

CDR3aa,v_gene,abundance,j_gene
CASSFGPYTEAFF,TRBV28,-,TRBJ1-1
CASSGTGTGLEKLFF,TRBV27,-,TRBJ1-4
CSGTGRFLNEQFF,TRBV29-1,-,TRBJ2-1
CASSLSSVAFTEAFF,TRBV27,-,TRBJ1-1
CASSPTGGEGKLFF,TRBV6-5,few,TRBJ1-4
CASSFGGPDGELFF,TRBV7-3,once,TRBJ2-2
CASSPTARGSTDTQYF,TRBV7-9,-,TRBJ2-3
CASSLRLGANGGEKLFF,TRBV5-4,-,TRBJ1-4
CASSPGTRVGEQYF,TRBV5-5,once,TRBJ2-7
CASGPGNEQFF,TRBV6-5,-,TRBJ2-1
CASSTLTAGEREKLFF,TRBV19,-,TRBJ1-4
CASSAGVENTEAFF,TRBV9,-,TRBJ1-1
CASRDGSDTQYF,TRBV6-5,-,TRBJ2-3
CASSLEHQSYEQYF,TRBV11-3,-,TRBJ2-7
CASSYSPGDYSPLHF,TRBV6-5,-,TRBJ1-6
CAILGGDRYGYTF,TRBV10-3,-,TRBJ1-2
CASSLSRGLNEKLFF,TRBV28,-,TRBJ1-4
CSASSFGDTEAFF,TRBV20-1,-,TRBJ1-1
CSASPEREQFF,TRBV20-1,-,TRBJ2-1
CASRPRVYNEQFF,TRBV11-2,-,TRBJ2-1
CASSPWQGLGEAFF,TRBV3-1/TRBV3-2,-,TRBJ1-1
CASSAGQGPETQYF,TRBV18,-,TRBJ2-5
CASSQPGGENIQYF,TRBV3-1/TRBV3-2,-,TRBJ2-4
CSVAGTGVADTQYF,TRBV29-1,-,TRBJ2-3
CASSPDRNYGYTF,TRBV11-1,-,TRBJ1-2
CASSLISQREQFF,TRBV27,-,TRBJ2-1
CASSGPIGRETYNEQFF,TRBV9,-,TRBJ2-1
CASSPGLTQFF,TRBV7-6,once,TRBJ2-1
CASSLRQQNTEAFF,TRBV7-9,once,TRBJ1-1